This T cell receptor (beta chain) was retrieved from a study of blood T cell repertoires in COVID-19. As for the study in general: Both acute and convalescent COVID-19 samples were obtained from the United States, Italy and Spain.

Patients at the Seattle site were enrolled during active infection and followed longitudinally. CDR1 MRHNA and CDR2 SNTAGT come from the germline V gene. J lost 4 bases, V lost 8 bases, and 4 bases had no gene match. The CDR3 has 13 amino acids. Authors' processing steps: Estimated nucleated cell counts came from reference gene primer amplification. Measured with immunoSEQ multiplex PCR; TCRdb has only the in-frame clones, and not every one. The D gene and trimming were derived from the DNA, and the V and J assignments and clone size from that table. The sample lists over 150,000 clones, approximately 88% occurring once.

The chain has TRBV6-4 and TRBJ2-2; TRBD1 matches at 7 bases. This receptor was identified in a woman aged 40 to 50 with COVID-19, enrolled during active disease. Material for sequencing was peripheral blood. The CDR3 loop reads CASSQGFTGELFF. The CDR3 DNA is TGTGCCAGCTCACAGGGGTTCACCGGGGAGCTGTTTTTT.